This T cell receptor beta chain was profiled in a study of a mutant IDH1 vaccine in newly diagnosed glioma. This CDR3 is built from 14 residues. CDR1 and CDR2 from the germline V gene are SEHNR and FQNEAQ (reference sequence). As regards this clone: Its antigen is undetermined. One end of the junction is discordant with germline, which a read error may explain.

Measured with immunoSEQ multiplex PCR; TCRdb has only the in-frame clones, and not every one. In the table there are roughly 70,000 clones, approximately 80% of which are singletons. The time point was: week 23, last vaccination. Vaccine doses each comprised 300 ug of mutant IDH1 20-mer peptide, with topical imiquimod. The donors had new WHO grade 3 or 4 astrocytomas; these were IDH1-mutant and ATRX-lost. General observations from the study: With respect to changes in top peripheral T cell clonotypes, pseudoprogression seemed unrelated.

The sample was PBMCs, taken from a glioma patient whose treatment included an IDH1 peptide vaccine. The gene calls are TRBV7-9 and TRBJ1-2; 8 bases match TRBD1. This receptor was taken from a man between 18 and 29 years old with glioma. CDR3 coding DNA: TGTGCCAGCAGCCCCGGACAGGGCATCGATAAACAGAACTTC. Translated: CASSPGQGIDKQNF.